The T cell receptor (beta chain) described here comes from a study of control samples from healthy donors and cancer patients. Germline V CDR1 and CDR2: ENHRY, SYGVKD. The CDR3 covers 19 residues. The V end was cut by 4 bases, the J end by 0 bases, with 22 bases between. The data were produced by immunoSEQ multiplex PCR, yet TCRdb's version contains in-frame clones alone and is incomplete. The table has about 82,000 clones, about 94% seen once; the top ten hold around 5%. The clonotype originates from a young woman in good health. The V gene is TRBV10-3, the J gene TRBJ1-3, with TRBD1 as a possible D gene (6 bases). Sequencing input: blood. The CDR3 loop reads CAISVYALERGGSGNTIYF. CDR3 DNA: TGTGCCATCAGTGTTTATGCGTTGGAGAGGGGGGGCTCTGGAAACACCATATATTTT.